This TCR beta chain is drawn from a study of blood T cell repertoires in COVID-19. Profiled with immunoSEQ multiplex PCR; TCRdb holds only in-frame clones, not every one. The table includes about 68,000 clones, approximately 80% detected once. V was shortened by 2 bases and J by 2 bases, with 9 bases between the two germline ends. This CDR3 has 14 residues. CDR1 and CDR2 from the germline V gene are SGHRS and YFSETQ. The chain combines TRBV5-1 with TRBJ2-3, with D perhaps TRBD1 (6 bases). This clonotype originated in a woman aged 50 to 65 with acute or convalescent COVID-19. Sequencing input: peripheral blood. The CDR3 DNA follows: TGCGCCAGCAGCTTAGGACAGATCACAGATACGCAGTATTTT. This codes for CASSLGQITDTQYF.